The 27 T cell receptor beta chains reported below all come from one sample, sequenced in a study of response to subunit inactivated influenza vaccine. TCRdb re-called the RT-PCR reads through MiXCR, storing one row per CDR3 protein. This sample yields about 540,000 distinct CDR3 sequences, of which under 30% are seen a single time; under 3.5% belongs to the top ten. The sample also formed part of further work on T cells expressing NK-cell markers. That report adds: TCR beta cDNA was generated via 5'RACE template switching incorporating UMIs.

The sequencing here drew on CD4+ T cells sorted from PBMCs, taken 11 to 12 days after vaccination. The receptors here all came from a man between 50 and 59 years old who received an inactivated influenza vaccine.

This clonotype was counted between two and nine times. The CDR3 DNA reads TGTGCCAGCAGCTTGGCCTACAGTCAGACCGGGTCCACCGGGGAGCTGTTTTTT. Amino acid sequence: CASSLAYSQTGSTGELFF. The chain has TRBV5-4 and TRBJ2-2, with no clear D. Trimming cost V 0 bases and J 4 bases, with 19 bases left between them. The CDR3 loop spans 18 amino acids. CDR1 and CDR2 (germline): SGHNT, YYREEE (reference sequence).

This clonotype occurred many times. This chain joins TRBV5-1 and TRBJ2-7, with a tentative D call TRBD2 (6 bases). The V gene's germline CDR1 is SGHRS and CDR2 YFSETQ. This CDR3 has 15 amino acids. V shed 2 bases and J shed 0 bases, with 12 bases lying between them. The CDR3, as DNA: TGCGCCAGCAGCTTAACCGGGACTCCCTCCTACGAGCAGTACTTC. The encoded protein is CASSLTGTPSYEQYF. The full variable domain, completed using reference TRBV5-1 and TRBJ2-7, is KAGVTQTPRYLIKTRGQQVTLSCSPISGHRSVSWYQQTPGQGLQFLFEYFSETQRNKGNFPGRFSGRQFSNSRSEMNVSTLELGDSALYLCASSLTGTPSYEQYFGPGTRLTVT.

The chain uses TRBV7-6 and TRBJ2-2; D gene unclear. The ends were cut back, 2 bases at V and 7 bases at J, with 17 bases in the middle. CDR1 SGHVS and CDR2 FNYEAQ come from the germline V gene. There are 16 residues in the CDR3. This chain's CDR3 is CASSLILSSQGGELFF. The CDR3 DNA follows: TGTGCCAGCAGCTTAATATTAAGCTCCCAAGGCGGGGAGCTGTTTTTT.

The chain employs TRBV7-2 and TRBJ2-2; D is possibly TRBD2 (5 bases). The V and J ends lost 5 bases and 2 bases respectively, with 9 bases between them. In germline, CDR1 is SGHTA, CDR2 FQGNSA. This CDR3 spans 14 amino acids. The CDR3, as DNA: TGTGCCAGCAGCCGAACTAGTAACACCGGGGAGCTGTTTTTT. It yields the protein CASSRTSNTGELFF. Full variable domain (rest looked up from reference TRBV7-2 and TRBJ2-2): GAGVSQSPSNKVTEKGKDVELRCDPISGHTALYWYRQSLGQGLEFLIYFQGNSAPDKSGLPSDRFSAERTGGSVSTLTIQRTQQEDSAVYLCASSRTSNTGELFFGEGSRLTVL.

This clonotype was picked up a small number of times. V and J are TRBV11-2 and TRBJ2-5; no clear D gene. Germline CDR1 and CDR2: SGHAT and FQNNGV. The CDR3 consists of 16 residues. V shed 2 bases and J shed 2 bases, with 15 bases lying between them. CDR3 nucleotide sequence: TGTGCCAGCAGCTTAATGACCGCCGGAGTACAAGAGACCCAGTACTTC. Residues: CASSLMTAGVQETQYF.

Comment on this clonotype: A much larger clonotype is one base distant, so this may be a read error. The J gene is TRBJ1-2, the V gene TRBV12-3 or TRBV12-4; D is uncertain. There are 12 residues in the CDR3. CDR3 loop: CASSLLDYGYSF. As DNA, the CDR3 is TGTGCCAGCAGTTTGCTTGACTATGGCTACTCCTTC.

The V gene is TRBV3-1, the J gene TRBJ2-6; possibly TRBD1 for D (6 bases). The CDR3 spans 17 residues. CDR1 and CDR2 from the germline V gene are LGHDT and YNNKEL (reference sequence). The V gene lost 3 bases and the J gene lost 0 bases, with 12 bases spanning the gap. CDR3 amino acids: CASSHTGTLSGANVLTF. CDR3 DNA sequence: TGTGCCAGCAGCCACACCGGGACACTCTCTGGGGCCAACGTCCTGACTTTC.

This clonotype was counted ten times or more. The CDR3 DNA sequence: TGTGCCAGCAGTTCCTGGTTGAACACTGAAGCTTTCTTT. This gives the protein CASSSWLNTEAFF. V and J are TRBV12-3 or TRBV12-4 and TRBJ1-1; D gene unclear. CDR3 length equals 13 residues. The V end was cut by 4 bases, the J end by 0 bases, with 6 bases between.

V usage is TRBV7-3 and J usage is TRBJ2-2; D gene uncertain. Between the trimmed V and J ends, which lost 5 bases and 0 bases, there was a span of 7 bases. The CDR3 loop spans 14 amino acids. Germline V gene data show CDR1 as SGHTA and CDR2 as FQGTGA. DNA of the CDR3: TGTGCCAGCAGCGACCAACCGAACACCGGGGAGCTGTTTTTT. It translates to CASSDQPNTGELFF.

The rearrangement uses TRBV20-1 and TRBJ1-2; TRBD1 is a possible D gene (5 bases). The CDR3 totals 12 residues. Per the germline V gene, CDR1 is DFQATT and CDR2 is SNEGSKA (reference sequence). The V gene lost 0 bases and the J gene lost 8 bases, with 10 bases spanning the gap. The CDR3 DNA reads TGCAGTGCTAGAGATCGCAGGGAAGGCTACACCTTC. Protein: CSARDRREGYTF.

This clonotype was picked up a small number of times. V gene TRBV28 combines with J gene TRBJ1-4; a weak D match, TRBD1 (5 bases). CDR3 size: 15 residues. Germline V gene sequence: CDR1 MDHEN, CDR2 SYDVKM. Trimming pared 1 base from V and 1 base from J, leaving 7 bases between. The CDR3 coding sequence is TGTGCCAGCAGTTTATTGGGGCTAACTAATGAAAAACTGTTTTTT. Residues: CASSLLGLTNEKLFF.

This clonotype turned up a few times. This rearrangement joins TRBV28 to TRBJ2-7; D may be TRBD1 or TRBD2 (6 bases each). This CDR3 is built from 16 residues. V lost 5 bases to trimming and J lost 6 bases, with 23 bases between them. The germline V gene encodes CDR1 MDHEN and CDR2 SYDVKM. The DNA of the CDR3 is TGTGCCAGCAGTCCGCAGGGGTTTAAGGGAGGAACCGAGCAGTACTTC. Amino acids: CASSPQGFKGGTEQYF.

This clonotype turned up a few times. This chain joins TRBV5-1 and TRBJ1-1, with no clear D. Looked up from germline, CDR1 is SGHRS and CDR2 is YFSETQ. This CDR3 is built from 13 residues. Trimming stripped 0 bases from V and 5 bases from J, with 8 bases between. The chain's CDR3 is CASSLGAGTEAFF. CDR3 DNA: TGCGCCAGCAGCTTGGGGGCCGGGACTGAAGCTTTCTTT.

This clonotype was seen a few times. The chain uses TRBV10-3 and TRBJ1-1, with D possibly being TRBD1 (5 bases). The CDR3 length is 14 residues. Germline CDR1 reads ENHRY; CDR2 reads SYGVKD. Trimming pared 8 bases from V and 1 base from J, leaving 14 bases between. The CDR3 nucleotides are TGTGCCATCCGGGAGCGACAGCGGAACACTGAAGCTTTCTTT. Amino acids: CAIRERQRNTEAFF.

The rearrangement links TRBV5-1 to TRBJ2-1; D not resolved. Germline CDR1 and CDR2: SGHRS and YFSETQ. The length of the CDR3 is 14 residues. Trimming took off 7 bases at V and 2 bases at J, with 13 bases between the two ends. The CDR3 is CASLVSPAYNEQFF. DNA for the CDR3: TGCGCCAGCTTGGTGAGTCCCGCCTACAATGAGCAGTTCTTC.

This clonotype was counted at least ten times. In DNA, the CDR3 is TGTGCCAGCAGCCCAGTACTAGTCTCCGGGGAGCTGTTTTTT. Protein product: CASSPVLVSGELFF. The gene calls are TRBV12-3 or TRBV12-4 and TRBJ2-2; tentatively, D is TRBD2 (5 bases). The length of the CDR3 is 14 residues. Trimming took 6 bases from V and 6 from J, leaving 14 bases between them.

The J gene is TRBJ2-1, the V gene TRBV20-1, with 8 bases fitting TRBD1. CDR3 length: 13 residues. Germline lookup yields CDR1 DFQATT and CDR2 SNEGSKA (reference sequence). V trimming: 4 bases; J trimming: 8 bases; junction bases outside the gene matches: 7. Written as DNA, the CDR3 is TGCAGTGCTACCGGGACAGGCCAGGATGAGCAGTTCTTC. Translated, it gives CSATGTGQDEQFF.

This clonotype was seen at least ten times. The gene calls are TRBV12-3 or TRBV12-4 and TRBJ1-1; D is ambiguous. The CDR3 is 14 residues long. Trimming removed 6 bases at V and 11 bases at J, with 22 bases between. As DNA, the CDR3 is TGTGCCAGCAGCCTGGAGGGCAGGCGCGTGGAGGCTTTCTTT. Translation gives CASSLEGRRVEAFF.

The chain couples TRBV7-2 to TRBJ2-1, with D possibly matching TRBD2 (6 bases). Germline V gene lookup returns CDR1 SGHTA and CDR2 FQGNSA. CDR3 size: 14 residues. The V end lost 1 base, the J end lost 10 bases, and 14 bases lay between the germline ends. This chain's CDR3 is CASSLGDGSREQFF. The CDR3, as DNA: TGTGCCAGCAGCTTAGGGGACGGGAGCCGGGAGCAGTTCTTC.

This clonotype has only a few counts. The chain links TRBV6-6 to TRBJ2-7; the D gene could be TRBD1 or TRBD2 (5 bases each). The CDR3 consists of 14 residues. CDR1 MNHNY and CDR2 SVGAGI come from the germline V gene (reference sequence). V lost 6 bases and J lost 2, with 14 bases in between. DNA for the CDR3: TGTGCCAGCAGGAGAGGGACGGTTACCTACGAGCAGTACTTC. Protein: CASRRGTVTYEQYF.

This chain uses TRBV7-8 with TRBJ1-1; 10 bases map to TRBD1. Germline trimming cut 1 base from V and 7 bases from J; bases unmatched to any gene: 9. From germline, CDR1 is SGHVS and CDR2 FQNEAQ. This CDR3 is built from 16 residues. Here the CDR3 reads CASSLGQRQGAIEAFF. CDR3 DNA: TGTGCCAGCAGCTTAGGACAGAGACAGGGGGCCATTGAAGCTTTCTTT.

This clonotype was seen only a few times. The rearrangement links TRBV18 to TRBJ1-2; 10 bases align to TRBD1. With 6 bases clipped from V and 4 bases from J, the junction kept 5 bases outside the gene matches. Germline assignment: CDR1 KGHSH and CDR2 LQKENI. The CDR3 has 14 amino acids. CDR3 nucleotide sequence: TGTGCCAGCTCGGGACAGGGGTCGGGCTATGGCTACACCTTC. This codes for CASSGQGSGYGYTF. The full variable domain, rest sourced from reference TRBV18 and TRBJ1-2, is NAGVMQNPRHLVRRRGQEARLRCSPMKGHSHVYWYRQLPEEGLKFMVYLQKENIIDESGMPKERFSAEFPKEGPSILRIQQVVRGDSAAYFCASSGQGSGYGYTFGSGTRLTVV.

The chain is built from TRBV24-1 and TRBJ1-5; TRBD1 agrees at 7 bases. The length of the CDR3 is 16 residues. V lost 7 bases to trimming and J lost 0 bases; unmatched junction nucleotides: 8. Germline lookup yields CDR1 KGHDR and CDR2 SFDVKD. In DNA, the CDR3 is TGTGCCACCAGCCGCGGGACAGCACATAGCAATCAGCCCCAGCATTTT. Amino acids: CATSRGTAHSNQPQHF.

This clonotype came up a few times. The J gene is TRBJ1-1, the V gene TRBV5-1; a possible D gene is TRBD1 (6 bases). Germline CDR1 reads SGHRS; CDR2 reads YFSETQ. The ends were cut back, 1 base at V and 3 bases at J, with 10 bases in the middle. The CDR3 is 14 residues long. CDR3 region: CASSLYRADTEAFF. DNA of the CDR3: TGCGCCAGCAGCTTGTACAGGGCCGACACTGAAGCTTTCTTT.

This clonotype was picked up a small number of times. The chain combines TRBV6-5 with TRBJ2-2, with TRBD1 identical over 9 bases. With 3 bases clipped from V and 6 bases from J, the junction kept 5 bases outside the gene matches. Germline loops: CDR1 MNHEY, CDR2 SVGAGI. This CDR3 spans 15 amino acids. The CDR3 loop is CASSYKTGGAGELFF. The CDR3 DNA reads as TGTGCCAGCAGTTATAAGACAGGGGGAGCCGGGGAGCTGTTTTTT.

A few counts support this clonotype. The rearrangement uses TRBV6-2 or TRBV6-3 and TRBJ2-7, with D possibly matching TRBD1 (5 bases). CDR3 length: 11 amino acids. Trimming pared 7 bases from V and 4 bases from J, leaving 8 bases between. Germline V gene data show CDR1 as MNHEY and CDR2 as SVGEGT. The CDR3 region is CASTDRYEQYF. Written as DNA, the CDR3 is TGTGCCAGCACCGACAGATACGAGCAGTACTTC.

The chain carries TRBV28 and TRBJ2-1; D call uncertain. V was pared by 6 bases and J by 0 bases, with 12 bases between. The CDR3 extends over 15 amino acids. Germline CDR1 reads MDHEN; CDR2 reads SYDVKM. The CDR3 is CASRLRQNSYNEQFF. The CDR3 region has the DNA TGTGCCAGCAGGCTGCGGCAGAACTCCTACAATGAGCAGTTCTTC.